This T cell receptor (beta chain) was captured in a study of Ad26.COV2.S vaccination and SARS-CoV-2 variants. For the study at large: Once, or twice with 56 days between doses, Ad26.COV2.S was given intramuscularly.

Treatment in this sample: around 19 received Ad26.COV2.S at low or high dose, single or two shots; about five received placebo; per-sample allocation not given. Collection of samples fell on day 63 after the first vaccine or placebo injection. Based in Boston, the donor was an adult of 18-55 years. Findings and caveats of the study: Those who received the vaccine showed greater spike-specific TCR breadth than those given placebo. Total T cell responses may have been underestimated by the TCR breadth and depth analyses.

About this clone itself: Antigen: not known.

Trimming pared 5 bases from V and 0 bases from J, leaving 14 bases between. The CDR3 length is 16 residues. Germline V gene sequence: CDR1 SGHNT, CDR2 YENEEA. TCRdb's copy holds only in-frame clones and misses some; the assay was immunoSEQ multiplex PCR. The repertoire holds 350,000 to 400,000 clones, over 75% seen once, with around 2% in the top ten. This TCR was sampled from a person between 18 and 59 years old who received the Ad26.COV2.S COVID-19 vaccine or a placebo. The input for sequencing was peripheral blood, taken in a trial of Ad26.COV2.S vaccine versus placebo. The V gene is TRBV11-3, the J gene TRBJ2-1; TRBD2 might be the D (5 bases). The CDR3 DNA is TGTGCCAGCAGCCCAGGACTTGGAAACTCCTACAATGAGCAGTTCTTC. Translated: CASSPGLGNSYNEQFF.